A single sample gave rise to the 17 T cell receptor beta chains below, sequenced in a study of T cell changes during pregnancy in multiple sclerosis. Libraries were prepared by immunoSEQ multiplex PCR; TCRdb keeps only in-frame clonotypes and omits some of them. The table includes 25,000 to 35,000 clones, roughly 89% detected once. The sample was CD8+ T cells from peripheral blood mononuclear cells, taken in the second trimester of pregnancy. These receptors came from a female donor with multiple sclerosis, enrolled in a pregnancy study.

The DNA of the CDR3 is TGTGCCAGTAGTATTGTAGCGAACACTGAAGCTTTCTTT. It translates to CASSIVANTEAFF. The rearrangement joins TRBV19 to TRBJ1-1; D remains unclear. Germline V CDR1 and CDR2: LNHDA, SQIVND (reference sequence). Trimming cost V 3 bases and J 1 base, with 6 bases left between them. This CDR3 comprises 13 residues.

The chain has TRBV27 and TRBJ2-7, with a weak D call TRBD2 (5 bases). The V gene lost 7 bases and the J gene lost 0 bases, with 10 bases spanning the gap. CDR3 length equals 13 residues. Germline lookup yields CDR1 MNHEY and CDR2 SMNVEV (reference sequence). CDR3 region: CASMSTISYEQYF. The CDR3, as DNA: TGTGCCAGCATGTCGACTATCTCCTACGAGCAGTACTTC.

The chain employs TRBV19 and TRBJ2-7; 8 bases are a match to TRBD1. There are 15 residues in the CDR3. The J segment lost 3 bases and the V segment lost 5 bases, leaving 9 bases of the junction unmatched. CDR1 is LNHDA and CDR2 is SQIVND in the germline V gene (reference sequence). CDR3 in DNA: TGTGCCAGTAGTCCCGCGGACAGGGAGGTCTACGAGCAGTACTTC. Translation: CASSPADREVYEQYF. Variable domain in full (rest from reference TRBV19 and TRBJ2-7): DGGITQSPKYLFRKEGQNVTLSCEQNLNHDAMYWYRQDPGQGLRLIYYSQIVNDFQKGDIAEGYSVSREKKESFPLTVTSAQKNPTAFYLCASSPADREVYEQYFGPGTRLTVT.

The chain combines TRBV10-3 with TRBJ2-7, with TRBD1 identical over 10 bases. The CDR3 sequence is 14 residues long. Trimming took 9 bases from V and 5 from J; bases not matched to a gene: 10. Germline V CDR1 and CDR2: ENHRY, SYGVKD. The CDR3 DNA sequence: TGTGCCATTCGAAACCGAGGACAGGGGGACGAGCAGTACTTC. The encoded protein is CAIRNRGQGDEQYF.

The chain uses TRBV7-3 and TRBJ1-1; TRBD1 matches 8 bases. V was pared by 3 bases and J by 0 bases, with 3 bases of the junction left unmatched. Germline CDR1 is SGHTA and CDR2 is FQGTGA. This CDR3 contains 15 residues. The CDR3 DNA reads TGTGCCAGCAGCTTGACAGGGGCGTTGAACACTGAAGCTTTCTTT. This gives the protein CASSLTGALNTEAFF.

On this clone: Distinct nucleotide sequences in the sample also encode this CDR3. The rearrangement joins TRBV5-8 to TRBJ2-7; D gene ambiguous. The ends were cut back, 0 bases at V and 3 bases at J, with 7 bases in the middle. The V gene's germline CDR1 is SGHTS and CDR2 YDEGEE. The CDR3 spans 13 residues. CDR3 amino acids: CASSLGQFYEQYF. The DNA for the CDR3 is TGTGCCAGCAGCTTGGGGCAGTTCTACGAGCAGTACTTC.

The CDR3 region has the DNA TGTGCCAGCAGCCCCCGGACAGGGTCGAACACCGGGGAGCTGTTTTTT. Its translation: CASSPRTGSNTGELFF. V and J are TRBV7-9 and TRBJ2-2; TRBD1 aligns across 8 bases. Germline V gene data show CDR1 as SEHNR and CDR2 as FQNEAQ (reference sequence). With 5 bases clipped from V and 0 bases from J, the junction kept 5 bases outside the gene matches. The CDR3 contains 16 residues.

V is TRBV12-1 and J is TRBJ2-7; TRBD2 is taken as the D call from the table, unchecked against the DNA. TRBV12-1 has pseudogene status. The CDR3 is 14 amino acids. The CDR3 DNA follows: TGTGCCAGCAGCCCTATTCTAGCCAGACACGAGCAGTACTTC. Amino acids: CASSPILARHEQYF.

This sequence joins TRBV29-1 and TRBJ1-2, with a tentative D call TRBD1 (6 bases). The CDR3 is made up of 12 amino acids. V lost 7 bases to trimming and J lost 2 bases, with 11 bases between them. Germline V CDR1 and CDR2: SQVTM, ANQGSEA. CDR3 bases: TGCAGCGCCCGACAGGACAACTATGGCTACACCTTC. Protein: CSARQDNYGYTF.

This chain links TRBV27 with TRBJ1-1; 7 bases map to TRBD1. The V gene end was trimmed by 8 bases and the J gene end by 8 bases; junction bases not matched to a gene: 8. CDR1 is MNHEY and CDR2 is SMNVEV in the germline V gene (reference sequence). This CDR3 comprises 12 residues. CDR3 DNA: TGTGCCAGCTCACTCGCAGGGGGGGAAGCTTTCTTT. Protein product: CASSLAGGEAFF.

The chain carries TRBV5-5 and TRBJ1-4; 7 positions match TRBD1. V was clipped by 6 bases and J by 4 bases; unmatched bases: 6. Germline-derived CDR1 and CDR2 are SGHKS and YYEKEE (reference sequence). The CDR3 contains 14 residues. CDR3: CASTVGQINEKLFF. The CDR3, as DNA: TGTGCCAGCACCGTGGGACAGATTAATGAAAAACTGTTTTTT. Drawing the rest from reference TRBV5-5 and TRBJ1-4, the complete variable domain is DAGVTQSPTHLIKTRGQQVTLRCSPISGHKSVSWYQQVLGQGPQFIFQYYEKEERGRGNFPDRFSARQFPNYSSELNVNALLLGDSALYLCASTVGQINEKLFFGSGTQLSVL.

V usage is TRBV9 and J usage is TRBJ2-7; D ambiguous. Germline V gene data show CDR1 as SGDLS and CDR2 as YYNGEE. The CDR3 is made up of 13 amino acids. The V and J ends lost 0 bases and 4 bases respectively, with 8 bases between them. CDR3 in DNA: TGTGCCAGCAGCGTAGGCCCCGGTTACGAGCAGTACTTC. The encoded protein is CASSVGPGYEQYF. The full variable domain, in which reference TRBV9 and TRBJ2-7 provide the parts outside the CDR3, is DSGVTQTPKHLITATGQRVTLRCSPRSGDLSVYWYQQSLDQGLQFLIQYYNGEERAKGNILERFSAQQFPDLHSELNLSSLELGDSALYFCASSVGPGYEQYFGPGTRLTVT.

V and J are TRBV9 and TRBJ2-7; no firm D call. CDR1 and CDR2 (germline): SGDLS, YYNGEE. Trimming took off 0 bases at V and 0 bases at J, with 4 bases between the two ends. The length of the CDR3 is 13 residues. The CDR3 nucleotides are TGTGCCAGCAGCGTAGATAGCTCCTACGAGCAGTACTTC. This sequence encodes CASSVDSSYEQYF.

The CDR3: CATKHPGQGDQPQHF. The CDR3 nucleotides are TGTGCCACCAAACATCCGGGACAGGGGGATCAGCCCCAGCATTTT. The chain links TRBV10-3 to TRBJ1-5; 11 positions agree with TRBD1. The germline V gene encodes CDR1 ENHRY and CDR2 SYGVKD. The CDR3 extends over 15 amino acids. The V and J ends lost 10 bases and 5 bases, in that order; junction bases with no gene match: 10.

V gene TRBV27 combines with J gene TRBJ1-1, with D hard to call. Germline V lookup: CDR1 MNHEY, CDR2 SMNVEV (reference sequence). The V end was cut by 3 bases, the J end by 0 bases, with 5 bases between. This CDR3 has 13 amino acids. DNA for the CDR3: TGTGCCAGCAGTTTTCAGGTGAACACTGAAGCTTTCTTT. Encoded protein: CASSFQVNTEAFF.

This clone was seen just once. The genes are TRBV9 and TRBJ2-7; no clear D. The V and J ends lost 4 bases and 5 bases respectively, with 13 bases between them. The germline gives CDR1 SGDLS, CDR2 YYNGEE. The CDR3 consists of 13 residues. The CDR3 reads CASSTPRSHEQYF. In DNA, the CDR3 is TGTGCCAGCAGCACCCCGAGGAGCCACGAGCAGTACTTC.

This chain connects TRBV2 to TRBJ1-1; 9 nucleotides agree with TRBD1. Germline values: CDR1 SNHLY, CDR2 FYNNEI. The CDR3 loop spans 16 amino acids. Germline trimming cut 4 bases from V and 3 bases from J; bases unmatched to any gene: 9. The CDR3 here is CASSVQAGTGHTEAFF. CDR3 DNA: TGTGCCAGCAGTGTACAAGCTGGGACAGGGCACACTGAAGCTTTCTTT.